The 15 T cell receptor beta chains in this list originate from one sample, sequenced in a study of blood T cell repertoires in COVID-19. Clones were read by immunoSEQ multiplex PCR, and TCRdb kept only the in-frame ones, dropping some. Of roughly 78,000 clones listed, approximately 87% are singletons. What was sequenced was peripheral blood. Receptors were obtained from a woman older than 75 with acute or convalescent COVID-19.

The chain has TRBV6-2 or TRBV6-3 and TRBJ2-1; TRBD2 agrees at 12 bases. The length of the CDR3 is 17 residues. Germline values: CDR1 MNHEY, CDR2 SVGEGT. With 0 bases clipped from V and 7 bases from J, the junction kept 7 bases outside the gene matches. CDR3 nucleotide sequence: TGTGCCAGCAGTTACTCTTTGACTAGCGGGGGAGGGAATGAGCAGTTCTTC. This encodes CASSYSLTSGGGNEQFF.

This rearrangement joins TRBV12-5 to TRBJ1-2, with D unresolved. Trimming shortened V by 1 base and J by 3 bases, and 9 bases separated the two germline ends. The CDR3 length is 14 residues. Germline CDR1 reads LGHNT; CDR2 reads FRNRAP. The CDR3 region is CASGLGSSYYGYTF. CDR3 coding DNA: TGTGCTAGTGGTTTGGGGAGTTCGTACTATGGCTACACCTTC.

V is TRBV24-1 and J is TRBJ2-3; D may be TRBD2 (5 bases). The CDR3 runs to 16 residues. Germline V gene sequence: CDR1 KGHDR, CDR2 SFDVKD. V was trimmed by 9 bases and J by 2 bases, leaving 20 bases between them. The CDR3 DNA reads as TGTGCCACCGCCCCTTTGGGTACGGGGAACACAGATACGCAGTATTTT. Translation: CATAPLGTGNTDTQYF.

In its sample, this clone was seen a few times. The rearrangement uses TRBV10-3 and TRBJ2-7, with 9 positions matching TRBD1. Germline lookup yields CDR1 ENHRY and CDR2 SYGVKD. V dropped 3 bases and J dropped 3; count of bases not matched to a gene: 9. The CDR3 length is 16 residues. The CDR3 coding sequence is TGTGCCATCAGTGAACCCCCGGGACAGGGTGGCTACGAGCAGTACTTC. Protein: CAISEPPGQGGYEQYF.

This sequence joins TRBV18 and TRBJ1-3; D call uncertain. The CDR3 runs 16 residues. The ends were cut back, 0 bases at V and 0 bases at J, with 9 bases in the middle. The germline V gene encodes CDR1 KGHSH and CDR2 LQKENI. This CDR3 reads CASSPPGGSSGNTIYF. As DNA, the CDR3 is TGTGCCAGCTCACCACCGGGAGGGAGCTCTGGAAACACCATATATTTT.

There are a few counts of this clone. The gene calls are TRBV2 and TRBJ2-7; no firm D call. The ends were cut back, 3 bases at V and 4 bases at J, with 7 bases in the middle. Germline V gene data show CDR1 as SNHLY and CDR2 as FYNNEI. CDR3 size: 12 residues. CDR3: CASSESGYEQYF. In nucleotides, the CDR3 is TGTGCCAGCAGTGAGTCGGGTTACGAGCAGTACTTC.

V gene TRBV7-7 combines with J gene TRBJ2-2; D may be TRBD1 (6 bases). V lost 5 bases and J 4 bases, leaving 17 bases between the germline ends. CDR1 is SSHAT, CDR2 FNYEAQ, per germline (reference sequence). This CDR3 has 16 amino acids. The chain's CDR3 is CASSRTGKRGTGELFF. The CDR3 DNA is TGTGCCAGCAGCCGCACAGGGAAAAGGGGCACCGGGGAGCTGTTTTTT.

CDR3 protein: CAWRIRENTEAFF. The CDR3 DNA is TGTGCCTGGAGGATCAGGGAGAACACTGAAGCTTTCTTT. The chain uses TRBV30 and TRBJ1-1, with D possibly matching TRBD1 (5 bases). The CDR3 length is 13 residues. Germline CDR1 is GTSNPN and CDR2 is SVGIG (reference sequence). Trimming took 3 bases from V and 1 from J, leaving 9 bases between them.

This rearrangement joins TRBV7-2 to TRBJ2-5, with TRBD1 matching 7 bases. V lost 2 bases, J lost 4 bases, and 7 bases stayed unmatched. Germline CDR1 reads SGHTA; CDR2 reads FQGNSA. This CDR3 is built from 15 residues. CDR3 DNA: TGTGCCAGCAGCTTAAGTCAGGGGGTACGAGAGACCCAGTACTTC. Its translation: CASSLSQGVRETQYF.

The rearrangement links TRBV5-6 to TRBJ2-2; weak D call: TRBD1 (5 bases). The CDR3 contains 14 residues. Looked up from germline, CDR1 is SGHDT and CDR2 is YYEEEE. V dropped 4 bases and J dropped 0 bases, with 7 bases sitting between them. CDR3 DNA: TGTGCCAGCAGCCCGACAGCGAACACCGGGGAGCTGTTTTTT. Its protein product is CASSPTANTGELFF.

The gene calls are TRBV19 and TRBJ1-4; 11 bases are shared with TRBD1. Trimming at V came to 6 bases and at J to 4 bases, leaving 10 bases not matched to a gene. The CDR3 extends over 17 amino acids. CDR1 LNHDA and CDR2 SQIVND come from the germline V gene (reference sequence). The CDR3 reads CASRTGTGGTINEKLFF. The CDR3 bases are TGTGCCAGTAGAACCGGGACAGGGGGTACTATTAATGAAAAACTGTTTTTT.

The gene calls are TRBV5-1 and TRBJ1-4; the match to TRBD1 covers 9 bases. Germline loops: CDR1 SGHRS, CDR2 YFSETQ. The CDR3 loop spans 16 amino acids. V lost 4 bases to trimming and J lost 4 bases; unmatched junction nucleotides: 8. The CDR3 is CASSPVRGQGNEKLFF. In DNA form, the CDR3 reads TGCGCCAGCAGCCCAGTCCGGGGACAGGGTAATGAAAAACTGTTTTTT.

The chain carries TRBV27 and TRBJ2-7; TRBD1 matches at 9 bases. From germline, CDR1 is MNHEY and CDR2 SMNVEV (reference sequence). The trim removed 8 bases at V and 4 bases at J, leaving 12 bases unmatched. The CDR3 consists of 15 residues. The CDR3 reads CASGKADRGSYEQYF. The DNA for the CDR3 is TGTGCCAGCGGAAAGGCGGACAGGGGATCTTACGAGCAGTACTTC.

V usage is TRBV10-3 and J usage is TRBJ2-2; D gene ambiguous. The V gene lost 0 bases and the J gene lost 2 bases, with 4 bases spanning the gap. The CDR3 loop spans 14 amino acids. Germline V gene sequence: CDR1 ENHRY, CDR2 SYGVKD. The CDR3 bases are TGTGCCATCAGTGAGTCAACAAACACCGGGGAGCTGTTTTTT. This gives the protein CAISESTNTGELFF.

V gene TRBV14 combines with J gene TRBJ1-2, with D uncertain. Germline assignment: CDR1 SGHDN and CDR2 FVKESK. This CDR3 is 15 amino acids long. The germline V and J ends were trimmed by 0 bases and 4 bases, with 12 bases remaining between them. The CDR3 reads CASSQDLIGGYGYTF. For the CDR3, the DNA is TGTGCCAGCAGCCAAGATCTGATAGGAGGCTATGGCTACACCTTC. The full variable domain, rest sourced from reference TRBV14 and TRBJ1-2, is EAGVTQFPSHSVIEKGQTVTLRCDPISGHDNLYWYRRVMGKEIKFLLHFVKESKQDESGMPNNRFLAERTGGTYSTLKVQPAELEDSGVYFCASSQDLIGGYGYTFGSGTRLTVV.